This entry describes one T cell receptor beta chain. The antigen is undetermined. Survey-level resolution applied to immunoSEQ assay v3.0. Sequencing was performed with immunoSEQ multiplex PCR; in TCRdb, only in-frame clones are kept and a portion is missing. This table has approximately 32,000 clones, roughly 82% appearing once. Cryopreserved PBMC samples of about 0.95-10 million cells were used for DNA extraction. These data are taken from a study of long-term antiretroviral therapy in people with HIV. Study-wide findings and caveats: ART was followed by higher diversity that remained below transplant donor controls.

Trimming removed 6 bases from V and 8 bases from J, with 16 bases in between. CDR1 is WSHSY and CDR2 is SAAADI in the germline V gene. The CDR3 extends over 13 amino acids. V and J are TRBV10-2 and TRBJ1-2, with a weak D call TRBD1 (5 bases). The specimen was unsorted PBMCs, collected 0.3 years after starting antiretroviral therapy. This TCR was recovered from a man between 18 and 29 years old with HIV. This CDR3 reads CASRPGNLYGYTF. CDR3 in DNA: TGCGCCAGCAGGCCAGGGAATCTCTACGGCTACACCTTC.